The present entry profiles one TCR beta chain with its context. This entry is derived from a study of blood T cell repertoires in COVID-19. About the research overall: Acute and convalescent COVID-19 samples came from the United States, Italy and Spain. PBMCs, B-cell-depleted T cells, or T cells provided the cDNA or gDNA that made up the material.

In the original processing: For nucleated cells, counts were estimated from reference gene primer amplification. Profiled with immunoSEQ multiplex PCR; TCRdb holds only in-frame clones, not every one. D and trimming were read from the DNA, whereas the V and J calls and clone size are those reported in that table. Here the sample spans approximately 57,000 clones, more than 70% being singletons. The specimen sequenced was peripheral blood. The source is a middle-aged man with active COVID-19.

The CDR3 DNA reads as TGCGCCAGCAGCTTGGGGGCGGGAGAGACAGATACGCAGTATTTT. Translated: CASSLGAGETDTQYF. The chain joins TRBV5-1 to TRBJ2-3; 7 bases are shared with TRBD2. With 0 bases clipped from V and 3 bases from J, the junction kept 4 bases outside the gene matches. CDR3 length: 15 amino acids. Looked up from germline, CDR1 is SGHRS and CDR2 is YFSETQ.